The 29 T cell receptor beta chains presented below share a single source sample, sequenced in a study of CD8+CD57+ T cells in acquired aplastic anemia. CDR3 and TCR beta VDJ profiling relied on a genomic DNA template. TCRdb reanalysed the reads using MiXCR and keeps one entry per CDR3 protein. The sample lists about 190,000 distinct CDR3 sequences, around 50% occurring once. The source material was sorted CD4+, CD8+, or CD8+CD57+ T cells (not recorded which) from PBMCs. These receptors all stem from a human donor in good health, serving as a control.

The table lists this clonotype with a count of one. This chain connects TRBV7-2 to TRBJ2-7; 11 bases fit TRBD2. Germline values: CDR1 SGHTA, CDR2 FQGNSA. The CDR3 runs 15 residues. J gave up 7 bases and V 6 bases, and 11 bases lay outside the gene matches. The CDR3 loop reads CASSPIAGGFNEQYF. DNA of the CDR3: TGTGCCAGCAGTCCAATAGCGGGAGGGTTCAATGAGCAGTACTTC. Filled out from reference TRBV7-2 and TRBJ2-7, the complete variable domain reads GAGVSQSPSNKVTEKGKDVELRCDPISGHTALYWYRQSLGQGLEFLIYFQGNSAPDKSGLPSDRFSAERTGGSVSTLTIQRTQQEDSAVYLCASSPIAGGFNEQYFGPGTRLTVT.

This clonotype was counted ten times or more. The chain carries TRBV25-1 and TRBJ1-1, with D perhaps TRBD1 (6 bases). The CDR3 is 20 residues long. From germline, CDR1 is MGHDK and CDR2 SYGVNS. With 2 bases removed from V and 1 base from J, the gap between germline ends came to 26 bases. CDR3 DNA sequence: TGTGCCAGCAGTGAAGGTCTTGGAGGAATGAGGGGGGGACGGAACACTGAAGCTTTCTTT. The encoded protein is CASSEGLGGMRGGRNTEAFF.

This clonotype was seen ten or more times. The chain has TRBV5-1 and TRBJ1-5; 7 bases align to TRBD1. Germline V lookup: CDR1 SGHRS, CDR2 YFSETQ. Unmatched junction bases numbered 1, after V lost 0 bases and J lost 4 bases. This CDR3 is 14 amino acids long. The CDR3 nucleotides are TGCGCCAGCAGCTTGGCGGGACAGAATCAGCCCCAGCATTTT. Amino acids: CASSLAGQNQPQHF.

This clonotype has more than one count but fewer than ten. The chain links TRBV27 to TRBJ2-3, with D perhaps TRBD2 (7 bases). V lost 4 bases to trimming and J lost 4 bases, with 27 bases between them. The germline V gene encodes CDR1 MNHEY and CDR2 SMNVEV (reference sequence). The CDR3 length is 19 residues. The CDR3 region has the DNA TGTGCCAGCAGTTCTACATTTGCGGGCGGGGGCCAATTGGCAGATACGCAGTATTTT. This translates into CASSSTFAGGGQLADTQYF.

The chain is built from TRBV11-1 and TRBJ1-1, with D unclear. The CDR3 extends over 13 amino acids. Germline V gene sequence: CDR1 SGHAT, CDR2 FQDESV (reference sequence). The ends were cut back, 4 bases at V and 1 base at J, with 7 bases in the middle. CDR3 coding DNA: TGTGCCAGCAGCTACGACGGGAACACTGAAGCTTTCTTT. It translates to CASSYDGNTEAFF.

J is TRBJ2-7 and V is TRBV29-1, with 7 bases identical to TRBD1. The CDR3 loop spans 16 amino acids. Germline V lookup: CDR1 SQVTM, CDR2 ANQGSEA. As DNA, the CDR3 is TGCAGTGCCCCCCCGACCCCGGACAGGAACCACTACGAGCAGTACTTC. Its protein product is CSAPPTPDRNHYEQYF.

V and J are TRBV7-2 and TRBJ2-7, with 8 bases lining up with TRBD1. This CDR3 contains 16 residues. Germline V gene lookup returns CDR1 SGHTA and CDR2 FQGNSA. J was trimmed by 3 bases and V by 7 bases; bases with no gene match: 14. In DNA form, the CDR3 reads TGTGCCAGCACCGCCCCCATTGGGACAGGAAACTACGAGCAGTACTTC. Translation: CASTAPIGTGNYEQYF.

DNA of the CDR3: TGTGCCAGCAGCTCTCAAGTGTCCGGGGAGACCCAGTACTTC. It specifies CASSSQVSGETQYF. V is TRBV7-2 and J is TRBJ2-5; D gene unclear. Trimming cost V 4 bases and J 5 bases, with 14 bases left between them. The CDR3 length is 14 residues. Germline CDR1 reads SGHTA; CDR2 reads FQGNSA.

This clonotype has a count of ten or more. The chain uses TRBV12-3 or TRBV12-4 and TRBJ2-6, with D possibly being TRBD1 (5 bases). The CDR3 is made up of 18 amino acids. V was trimmed by 1 base and J by 1 base, leaving 14 bases between them. The CDR3 region has the DNA TGTGCCAGCAGTTTAGGCAGGGCGGAACTTTCTGGGGCCAACGTCCTGACTTTC. Translating it yields CASSLGRAELSGANVLTF.

The sample holds a few counts of this clonotype. This chain joins TRBV7-9 and TRBJ2-5; D perhaps matches TRBD2 (6 bases). Germline CDR1 SEHNR, CDR2 FQNEAQ (reference sequence). Between the trimmed V and J ends, which lost 1 base and 6 bases, there was a span of 12 bases. There are 14 residues in the CDR3. The CDR3 region has the DNA TGTGCCAGCAGCTTAGAACTAGCTCGGCAGACCCAGTACTTC. Protein product: CASSLELARQTQYF.

The V gene is TRBV2, the J gene TRBJ1-2, with no clear D. V lost 2 bases and J 6 bases, leaving 13 bases between the germline ends. The CDR3 loop spans 14 amino acids. Germline V gene sequence: CDR1 SNHLY, CDR2 FYNNEI. DNA for the CDR3: TGTGCCAGCAGTGAATTATGGCAGGATAATGGCTACACCTTC. Protein sequence: CASSELWQDNGYTF.

This clonotype was seen many times. The chain carries TRBV20-1 and TRBJ2-7; TRBD2 aligns across 11 bases. The CDR3 is made up of 16 amino acids. V was clipped by 0 bases and J by 1 base; unmatched bases: 5. Germline CDR1 and CDR2: DFQATT and SNEGSKA (reference sequence). For the CDR3, the DNA is TGCAGTGCTAGAGATCCTGCTAGCGGGGGGTCCTACGAGCAGTACTTC. Translation: CSARDPASGGSYEQYF.

The chain links TRBV19 to TRBJ2-2, with 9 bases matching TRBD1. Germline V lookup: CDR1 LNHDA, CDR2 SQIVND (reference sequence). The CDR3 length is 14 residues. With 4 bases clipped from V and 10 bases from J, the junction kept 7 bases outside the gene matches. CDR3 nucleotides: TGTGCCAGTAGTACGGACAGGGGCGCCAAGGAGCTGTTTTTT. Encoded protein: CASSTDRGAKELFF.

This clonotype was seen many times. CDR3 sequence (DNA): TGTGCCAGTAGTATAGGGGACAGGGGCAATCAGCCCCAGCATTTT. This sequence encodes CASSIGDRGNQPQHF. J is TRBJ1-5 and V is TRBV19; 9 bases align to TRBD1. This CDR3 has 15 residues. Unmatched junction bases numbered 0, after V lost 1 base and J lost 2 bases. CDR1 and CDR2 from the germline V gene are LNHDA and SQIVND (reference sequence).

In its sample, this clonotype was seen once. The conserved closing phenylalanine or tryptophan is absent in this CDR3, likely reflecting a read error. This chain uses TRBV25-1 with TRBJ1-2; 8 bases are a match to TRBD1. V trimming: 5 bases; J trimming: 8 bases; junction bases outside the gene matches: 10. The V gene's germline CDR1 is MGHDK and CDR2 SYGVNS. The CDR3 spans 14 residues. The CDR3 reads CASSYTGGGGGYTI. The DNA of the CDR3 is TGTGCCAGCAGTTACACAGGGGGGGGGGGGGGCTACACCATC.

This clonotype showed up just once. This chain joins TRBV19 and TRBJ2-5; D may be TRBD2 (6 bases). CDR1 is LNHDA and CDR2 is SQIVND in the germline V gene (reference sequence). This CDR3 spans 14 amino acids. The V and J ends lost 5 bases and 4 bases respectively, with 14 bases between them. The CDR3 DNA sequence: TGTGCCAGTAGTCACGGGGGAGAGCTAGAGACCCAGTACTTC. Its protein product is CASSHGGELETQYF.

The chain links TRBV29-1 to TRBJ2-7; maybe TRBD1 (5 bases). Trimming cost V 7 bases and J 0 bases, with 10 bases left between them. The CDR3 is 12 amino acids. Germline V gene data show CDR1 as SQVTM and CDR2 as ANQGSEA. CDR3 sequence: CSGGHGSYEQYF. The CDR3 DNA sequence: TGCAGCGGAGGACACGGCTCCTACGAGCAGTACTTC.

This clonotype was seen many times. The chain recombines TRBV30 with TRBJ2-3; no clear D gene. CDR1 GTSNPN and CDR2 SVGIG come from the germline V gene (reference sequence). Trimming took off 0 bases at V and 6 bases at J, with 4 bases between the two ends. The CDR3 length is 11 residues. CDR3 sequence reads: CAWSVPDTQYF. The CDR3 nucleotides read TGTGCCTGGAGTGTACCGGATACGCAGTATTTT. Based on the CDR3 plus reference TRBV30 and TRBJ2-3, the full variable domain is SQTIHQWPATLVQPVGSPLSLECTVEGTSNPNLYWYRQAAGRGLQLLFYSVGIGQISSEVPQNLSASRPQDRQFILSSKKLLLSDSGFYLCAWSVPDTQYFGPGTRLTVL.

About this clonotype: With a much larger clone just one base away, this may be a read error. This chain uses TRBV6-5 with TRBJ1-3; no reliable D call. Trimming removed 0 bases at V and 2 bases at J, with 8 bases between. This CDR3 comprises 15 residues. Germline V gene sequence: CDR1 MNHEY, CDR2 SVGAGI. The CDR3 protein is CASSYSALPGNTIYF. CDR3 bases: TGTGCCAGCAGTTACTCGGCTTTGCCTGGAAACACCATATATTTT.

This clonotype was seen repeatedly, ten times or more. The genes are TRBV7-8 and TRBJ2-7; the D gene is possibly TRBD1 (5 bases). Trimming left V 3 bases short and J 3 bases short, with 15 bases between. Germline loops: CDR1 SGHVS, CDR2 FQNEAQ. The CDR3 has 15 residues. CDR3 residues: CASSLKRTPIYEQYF. The CDR3, as DNA: TGTGCCAGCAGCTTGAAGAGGACACCCATCTACGAGCAGTACTTC.

This clonotype came up a few times. The chain uses TRBV7-6 and TRBJ2-5; a weak D match, TRBD1 (6 bases). Looked up from germline, CDR1 is SGHVS and CDR2 is FNYEAQ. The CDR3 spans 13 residues. Here the CDR3 DNA reads TGTGCTAGTACACGACAGGACCAAGAGACCCAGTACTTC. Residues: CASTRQDQETQYF.

This clonotype was counted ten times or more. The V call is TRBV19, the J call TRBJ1-1; D possibly corresponds to TRBD1 (5 bases). V dropped 6 bases and J dropped 0 bases, with 17 bases sitting between them. Germline assignment: CDR1 LNHDA and CDR2 SQIVND (reference sequence). This CDR3 is built from 16 residues. CDR3: CASSKGRGWMNTEAFF. The CDR3 DNA reads TGTGCCAGTAGCAAGGGCCGGGGGTGGATGAACACTGAAGCTTTCTTT.

The chain employs TRBV7-9 and TRBJ1-4; D gene unclear. The V end was cut by 5 bases, the J end by 0 bases, with 16 bases between. This CDR3 comprises 17 residues. Germline-derived CDR1 and CDR2 are SEHNR and FQNEAQ (reference sequence). In DNA form, the CDR3 reads TGTGCCAGCAGCCGAAGCCGTGGACTTGCAACTAATGAAAAACTGTTTTTT. This codes for CASSRSRGLATNEKLFF.

Ten or more counts support this clonotype. The chain has TRBV19 and TRBJ2-4; D might be TRBD1 (5 bases). Per the germline V gene, CDR1 is LNHDA and CDR2 is SQIVND (reference sequence). This CDR3 spans 16 amino acids. V was cut by 3 bases and J by 0 bases, with 12 bases left in between. The CDR3 sequence: CASSIGAVLAKNIQYF. In DNA form, the CDR3 reads TGTGCCAGTAGTATTGGGGCAGTTCTAGCCAAAAACATTCAGTACTTC.

The chain joins TRBV20-1 to TRBJ1-2, with unresolved D. V was shortened by 3 bases and J by 6 bases, with 17 bases between the two germline ends. The CDR3 spans 14 residues. The germline V gene has CDR1 DFQATT and CDR2 SNEGSKA (reference sequence). The CDR3 nucleotides are TGCAGTGCTAGTTCTCGAGTTATCCTTAATGGCTACACCTTC. Translating gives CSASSRVILNGYTF.

Concerning this clonotype: Germline and junction disagree at one end, which may indicate a read error. The chain links TRBV10-3 to TRBJ1-2; D perhaps matches TRBD1 (6 bases). There are 18 residues in the CDR3. Germline V lookup: CDR1 ENHRY, CDR2 SYGVKD. The CDR3 DNA reads TGTGCCATCAGTGAGTTGCGCCTGGGGGCCTATCTTAACTATGGTTACACCTTC. Translating it yields CAISELRLGAYLNYGYTF.

This chain joins TRBV7-9 and TRBJ2-1; 11 bases agree with TRBD1. Losses at the gene ends were 5 bases for V and 7 bases for J; bases not matched to a gene: 7. Germline CDR1 and CDR2: SEHNR and FQNEAQ (reference sequence). CDR3 length: 15 amino acids. In DNA form, the CDR3 reads TGTGCCAGCAGCCAAGGGACAGGGGGGAGAAATGAGCAGTTCTTC. Its protein is CASSQGTGGRNEQFF.

A note on this clonotype: It may be a read error: a sequence one base away is much more abundant. The final CDR3 position lacks the conserved phenylalanine or tryptophan, pointing to a likely read error. This chain uses TRBV4-2 with TRBJ2-7, with 8 bases aligning to TRBD1. The CDR3 totals 17 residues. Germline V gene lookup returns CDR1 LGHNA and CDR2 YNFKEQ. The J segment lost 1 base and the V segment lost 3 bases, leaving 11 bases of the junction unmatched. The CDR3 nucleotides are TGTGCCAGCAGCCACCTCGGAACAGGGGGATCATCCTACGAGCAGTACTCC. Protein sequence: CASSHLGTGGSSYEQYS.

This clonotype was recorded many times. V gene TRBV15 combines with J gene TRBJ2-5, with 8 bases matching TRBD2. This CDR3 spans 13 amino acids. Trimming cost V 2 bases and J 5 bases; bases outside gene matches: 1. CDR1 is LNHNV, CDR2 YYDKDF, per germline (reference sequence). The CDR3 loop reads CATSRIAGETQYF. Here the CDR3 DNA reads TGTGCCACCAGCAGAATAGCGGGGGAGACCCAGTACTTC.